The clone carrying this T cell receptor beta chain was counted many times. The source of the sample is a study of T cells after yellow fever vaccination. Broader study findings: Across the CD4 and CD8 compartments, a small share of clonotypes was present in both.

J was trimmed by 7 bases and V by 4 bases; bases with no gene match: 9. From germline, CDR1 is SNHLY and CDR2 FYNNEI. CDR3 size: 16 residues. A single record per CDR3 protein comes from TCRdb applying MiXCR to the 5' RACE reads. The sample carries around 49,000 distinct CDR3 sequences, roughly 7% recorded once. This clonotype originated in a man aged 25-45 years who received the YFV17D yellow fever vaccine. This rearrangement joins TRBV2 to TRBJ2-1; 11 nucleotides align to TRBD2. The material sequenced was CD8+ T cells not binding an NS4B(214-222) dextramer, sorted from PBMCs, taken 45 days after the yellow fever booster vaccination. In nucleotides, the CDR3 is TGTGCCAGCAGTGGACGCCGCCTAGCGGGAGGTAATGAGCAGTTCTTC. Translating gives CASSGRRLAGGNEQFF. The variable domain in full, completed from reference TRBV2 and TRBJ2-1, reads EPEVTQTPSHQVTQMGQEVILRCVPISNHLYFYWYRQILGQKVEFLVSFYNNEISEKSEIFDDQFSVERPDGSNFTLKIRSTKLEDSAMYFCASSGRRLAGGNEQFFGPGTRLTVL.